Listed below are T cell receptor beta chains from one sample, sequenced in a study of Graves' ophthalmopathy and Graves' hyperthyroidism. Each CDR3 protein gets one entry after TCRdb re-called the multiplex PCR reads with MiXCR. The data show over 12,000 distinct CDR3 sequences, roughly 50% seen once. The sample comprised peripheral blood. These TCRs come from a woman aged 30 to 39 with Graves' ophthalmopathy. Each CDR3 is given with its conserved first and last residue. The D gene is left open where the match is weak. Clone size is stated in some rows and not others, as once, few, many or a class when expanded.

J gene	V gene	D gene	clone size	CDR3 DNA	CDR3 protein
TRBJ2-1	TRBV7-8	TRBD2	many	TGTGCCAGCAGCCACAGGACTAGCGCGAATGAGCAGTTCTTC	CASSHRTSANEQFF
TRBJ2-2	TRBV5-1	.	.	TGCGCCAGCAGCTTGGCGACAGGTCCCTCCGGGGAGCTGTTTTTT	CASSLATGPSGELFF
TRBJ2-2	TRBV24-1	TRBD1	.	TGTGCCACCAGGGGACAGCAGAACACCGGGGAGCTGTTTTTT	CATRGQQNTGELFF
TRBJ1-4	TRBV9	.	.	TGTGCCAGCAGCGTAGTAGGGTTT	CASSVVGF
TRBJ2-1	TRBV9	TRBD2	many	TGTGCCAGCAGCGATCGGACTAGCGGGACAAACAATGAGCAGTTCTTC	CASSDRTSGTNNEQFF
TRBJ2-5	TRBV5-1	.	few	TGCGCCAGCAGCTTTACTAGACAAGAGACCCAGTACTTC	CASSFTRQETQYF
TRBJ1-1	TRBV25-1	.	medium-sized	TGTGCCAGCAGTGAATTGATAGGGAGTACTGAAGCTTTCTTT	CASSELIGSTEAFF
TRBJ2-5	TRBV24-1	TRBD2	.	TGTGCCACCAGTGCACTAGCGGGAGGTGAGACCCAGTACTTC	CATSALAGGETQYF
TRBJ1-2	TRBV19	TRBD1	many	TGTGCCAGTAGTGGGAGGACAGGCGGGAAGAATGGCTACACCTTC	CASSGRTGGKNGYTF
TRBJ2-7	TRBV14	.	.	TGTGCCAGCAGCCCGCCCAGCGAAGCCTACGAGCAGTACTTC	CASSPPSEAYEQYF
TRBJ2-1	TRBV15	.	.	TGTGCCACCAGCAGCCGGGGAGAACTCAATGAGCAGTTCTTC	CATSSRGELNEQFF
TRBJ2-7	TRBV5-1	TRBD1	once	TGCGCCAGCAGCGGCTCAGGGACAGGGCACTACGAGCAGTACTTC	CASSGSGTGHYEQYF
TRBJ2-3	TRBV9	TRBD1	.	TGTGCCAGCAGCGGCCCGGTTGGGACAGCAGGAGATACGCAGTATTTT	CASSGPVGTAGDTQYF
TRBJ1-1	TRBV5-5	TRBD1	.	TGTGCCAGCAGCTTCGGGACAGCGAACACTGAAGCTTTCTTT	CASSFGTANTEAFF
TRBJ1-4	TRBV2	.	once	TGTGCCAGCAGTAAAAGGTACACCAATGAAAAACTGTTTTTT	CASSKRYTNEKLFF
TRBJ2-1	TRBV20-1	TRBD2	.	TGCAGTGCTAGGGGACTAGCGGGAGTGCATGAGCAGTTCTTC	CSARGLAGVHEQFF
TRBJ1-5	TRBV19	.	many	TGTGCCAGTAGTATGACGGATCAGCCCCAGCATTTT	CASSMTDQPQHF
TRBJ1-4	TRBV5-6	TRBD1	medium-sized	TGTGCCAGCAGCTTGACAGGGGATAATGAAAAACTGTTTTTT	CASSLTGDNEKLFF
TRBJ2-3	TRBV6-1	TRBD2	.	TGTGCCAGCAGGCGGGAGCTCAACACAGATACGCAGTATTTT	CASRRELNTDTQYF
TRBJ2-1	TRBV7-8	.	few	TGTGCCAGCAGCTTAGTCGTCGGACTCTACAATGAGCAGTTCTTC	CASSLVVGLYNEQFF
TRBJ2-3	TRBV7-6	.	.	TGTGCCAGCAGCTTAGACCGGGAGACTAGCACAGATACGCAGTATTTT	CASSLDRETSTDTQYF
TRBJ1-5	TRBV20-1	.	.	TGCAGTGCTAGACAGAGTAGCAATCAGCCCCAGCATTTT	CSARQSSNQPQHF
TRBJ2-3	TRBV20-1	.	once	TGCAGTGCTAGAGATGTAGCCTCAGATACGCAGTATTTT	CSARDVASDTQYF
TRBJ2-7	TRBV20-1	TRBD2	.	TGCATTCCCTCGGCGGGAGGGCTCGGCGAGCAGTACTTC	CIPSAGGLGEQYF